The 3 T cell receptor beta chains below all came from one sample that was sequenced in a study of blood T cells in healthy people across ages. Alongside a J-beta primer mix, a sample-barcoded 5' primer served in a second PCR lasting about 7 to 12 cycles. TCRdb redid the calling of the 5' RACE reads with MiXCR, one entry per CDR3 protein. Seen here are about 1 million distinct CDR3 sequences, 40% to 45% observed once, and the top ten hold 18%. The sample was blood. The receptor source for this set is a woman aged 55-69 years in good health.

The chain couples TRBV20-1 to TRBJ2-7; weak D call: TRBD2 (6 bases). V was shortened by 4 bases and J by 0 bases, with 10 bases between the two germline ends. The germline CDR1 and CDR2 sequences are DFQATT and SNEGSKA (reference sequence). CDR3 length equals 13 residues. The CDR3, as DNA: TGCAGTGCTATCGGGAGTGTCTCCTACGAGCAGTACTTC. This translates into CSAIGSVSYEQYF.

The sample holds a few counts of this clonotype. The chain has TRBV27 and TRBJ2-4; D is unclear. Trimming removed 5 bases from V and 7 bases from J, with 9 bases in between. Per the germline V gene, CDR1 is MNHEY and CDR2 is SMNVEV (reference sequence). There are 12 residues in the CDR3. In nucleotides, the CDR3 is TGTGCCAGCAGTCCAGCCCTGAACATTCAGTACTTC. Translated, it gives CASSPALNIQYF.

V is TRBV6-5 and J is TRBJ1-1; D is unresolved. This CDR3 contains 13 residues. CDR1 and CDR2 from the germline V gene are MNHEY and SVGAGI. Trimming cost V 6 bases and J 5 bases, with 13 bases left between them. CDR3 nucleotide sequence: TGTGCCAGCAGACCCGATGGGGTGACTGAAGCTTTCTTT. This gives the protein CASRPDGVTEAFF.